Here is one T cell receptor (beta chain) with its context. The source of the sample is a study of T cell changes during pregnancy in multiple sclerosis. TCRdb's table, derived via immunoSEQ multiplex PCR, lists solely in-frame clones and lacks some. The top ten clones hold roughly 1.4% of a sample with 80,000 or so clones, about 92% of them seen once. CDR3 length equals 14 residues. Per the germline V gene, CDR1 is MNHEY and CDR2 is SVGAGI. With 6 bases removed from V and 1 base from J, the gap between germline ends came to 12 bases. The receptor was isolated from a female donor with multiple sclerosis, enrolled in a pregnancy study. This chain joins TRBV6-5 and TRBJ1-1, with D maybe TRBD1 (6 bases). The material sequenced was peripheral blood, taken before pregnancy. DNA for the CDR3: TGTGCCAGCAGATACAGGACAGAGAACACTGAAGCTTTCTTT. Protein: CASRYRTENTEAFF.